Sequencing of this T cell receptor beta chain was carried out in a study of spatial heterogeneity in lung cancer. Study-wide findings and caveats: Expanded intratumoral alpha and beta TCR counts tracked tumor mutation counts.

A remark on this clonotype: Its antigen is undetermined. An end of the junction does not agree with germline; a read error may underlie this.

TCRdb re-called the 5' RACE reads through MiXCR, storing one row per CDR3 protein. The repertoire has thousands of distinct CDR3 sequences, around a quarter of them found once; the top ten carry under 30%. Time point of the sample: sample taken at primary tumor resection. The CDR3 length is 11 residues. This chain links TRBV12-3 or TRBV12-4 with TRBJ2-3, with no clear D. The TCR was taken from a male donor with early-stage non-small cell lung cancer. Here the sequenced sample was lung tumor tissue, taken at surgery. CDR3 DNA sequence: TGTGTCAGCAGTCGGACAGATACGCAGTATTTT. This encodes CVSSRTDTQYF.